The entry that follows covers one T cell receptor (beta chain) sequence. The data were produced by immunoSEQ multiplex PCR, yet TCRdb's version contains in-frame clones alone and is incomplete. The table records 150,000 to 200,000 clones, roughly 80% of them present only once. The sample is drawn from a study of blood T cell repertoires in COVID-19. Study at large: T cells, B-cell-depleted T cells, or PBMCs provided the cDNA or gDNA that served as material.

Trimming removed 3 bases at V and 4 bases at J, with 15 bases between. CDR1 KGHSH and CDR2 LQKENI come from the germline V gene. This CDR3 has 15 amino acids. The V and J genes are TRBV18 and TRBJ1-1; possibly TRBD1 for D (5 bases). The TCR originated in a man aged 55 to 69 with acute or convalescent COVID-19. The sequenced material came from peripheral blood. Written as DNA, the CDR3 is TGTGCCAGCTCACCGATGGACACGGTTAGCACTGAAGCTTTCTTT. This encodes CASSPMDTVSTEAFF.